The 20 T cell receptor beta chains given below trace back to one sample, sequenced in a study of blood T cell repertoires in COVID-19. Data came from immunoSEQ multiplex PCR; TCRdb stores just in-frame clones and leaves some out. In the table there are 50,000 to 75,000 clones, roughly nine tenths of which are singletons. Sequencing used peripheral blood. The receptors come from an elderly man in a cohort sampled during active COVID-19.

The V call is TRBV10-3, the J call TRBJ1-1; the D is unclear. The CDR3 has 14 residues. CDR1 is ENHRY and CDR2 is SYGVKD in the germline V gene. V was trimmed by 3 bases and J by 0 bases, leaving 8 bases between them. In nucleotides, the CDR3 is TGTGCCATCAGTGATCCTACTTTGAACACTGAAGCTTTCTTT. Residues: CAISDPTLNTEAFF.

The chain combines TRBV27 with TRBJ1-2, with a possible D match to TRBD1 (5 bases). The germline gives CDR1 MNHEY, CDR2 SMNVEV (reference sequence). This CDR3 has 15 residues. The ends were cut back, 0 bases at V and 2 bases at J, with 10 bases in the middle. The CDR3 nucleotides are TGTGCCAGCAGTTTATCCTCGACAGAAAACTATGGCTACACCTTC. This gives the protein CASSLSSTENYGYTF.

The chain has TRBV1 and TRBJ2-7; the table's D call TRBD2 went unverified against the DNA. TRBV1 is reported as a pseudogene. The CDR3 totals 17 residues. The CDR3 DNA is TGCACCAGCAGCCAAGATCCCGGGACTAGCGGCTCCTACGAGCAGTACTTC. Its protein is CTSSQDPGTSGSYEQYF.

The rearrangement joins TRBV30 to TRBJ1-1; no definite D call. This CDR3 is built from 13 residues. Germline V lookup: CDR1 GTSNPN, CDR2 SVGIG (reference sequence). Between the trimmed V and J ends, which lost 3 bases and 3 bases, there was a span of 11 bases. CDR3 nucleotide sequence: TGTGCCTGGAGCCCCGGTACTTACACTGAAGCTTTCTTT. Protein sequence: CAWSPGTYTEAFF.

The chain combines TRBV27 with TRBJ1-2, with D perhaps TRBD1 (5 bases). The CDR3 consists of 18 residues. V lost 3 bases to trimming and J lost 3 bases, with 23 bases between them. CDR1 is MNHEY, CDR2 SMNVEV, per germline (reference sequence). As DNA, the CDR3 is TGTGCCAGCAGTTTCCTGGTATCATCCTCAGGGAGGGACTATGGCTACACCTTC. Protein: CASSFLVSSSGRDYGYTF.

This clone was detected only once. The CDR3 protein is CAISDSGMRDEQFF. The CDR3, as DNA: TGTGCCATCAGTGATAGCGGGATGCGAGATGAGCAGTTCTTC. This chain uses TRBV10-3 with TRBJ2-1, with 8 bases identical to TRBD2. Trimming took 3 bases from V and 8 from J; bases not matched to a gene: 6. CDR1 ENHRY and CDR2 SYGVKD come from the germline V gene. The CDR3 consists of 14 residues.

Here the CDR3 reads CATNKGANTGELFF. In DNA, the CDR3 is TGTGCCACCAATAAAGGGGCGAACACCGGGGAGCTGTTTTTT. The chain links TRBV5-6 to TRBJ2-2; TRBD1 is a possible D gene (5 bases). Germline V CDR1 and CDR2: SGHDT, YYEEEE. Trimming stripped 9 bases from V and 0 bases from J, with 12 bases between. The CDR3 runs to 14 residues.

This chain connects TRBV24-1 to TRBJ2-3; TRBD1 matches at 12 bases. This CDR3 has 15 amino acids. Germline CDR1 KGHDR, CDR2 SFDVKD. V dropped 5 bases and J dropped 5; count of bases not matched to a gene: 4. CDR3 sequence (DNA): TGTGCCACCAGTGCGGGACAGGGGGCGGGAGATACGCAGTATTTT. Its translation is CATSAGQGAGDTQYF.

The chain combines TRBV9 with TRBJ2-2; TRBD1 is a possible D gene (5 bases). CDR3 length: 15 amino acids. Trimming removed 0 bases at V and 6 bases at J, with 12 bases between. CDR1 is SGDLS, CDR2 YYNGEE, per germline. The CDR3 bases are TGTGCCAGCAGCGTAGAACAGGTTTACTCCGGGGAGCTGTTTTTT. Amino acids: CASSVEQVYSGELFF.

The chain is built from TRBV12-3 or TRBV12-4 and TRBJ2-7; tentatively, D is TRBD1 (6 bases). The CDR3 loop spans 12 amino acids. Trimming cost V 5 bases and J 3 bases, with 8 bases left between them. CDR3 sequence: CASSKQGYEQYF. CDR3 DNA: TGTGCCAGCAGTAAACAGGGCTACGAGCAGTACTTC.

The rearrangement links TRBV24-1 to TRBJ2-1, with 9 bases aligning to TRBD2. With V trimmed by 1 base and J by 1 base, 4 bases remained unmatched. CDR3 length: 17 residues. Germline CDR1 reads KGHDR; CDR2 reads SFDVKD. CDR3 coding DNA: TGTGCCACCAGTGATTTCCGCGGGAGGGAATCCTACAATGAGCAGTTCTTC. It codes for CATSDFRGRESYNEQFF.

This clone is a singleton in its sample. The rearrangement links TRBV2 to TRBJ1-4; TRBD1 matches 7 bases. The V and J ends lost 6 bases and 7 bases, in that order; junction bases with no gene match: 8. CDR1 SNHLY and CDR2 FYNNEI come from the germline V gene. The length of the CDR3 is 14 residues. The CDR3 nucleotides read TGTGCCAGCAGCCAGACAGGGACCGCTGAAAAACTGTTTTTT. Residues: CASSQTGTAEKLFF.

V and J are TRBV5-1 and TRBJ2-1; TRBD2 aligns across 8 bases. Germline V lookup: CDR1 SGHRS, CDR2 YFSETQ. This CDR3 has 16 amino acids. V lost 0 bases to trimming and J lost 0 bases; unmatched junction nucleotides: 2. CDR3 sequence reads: CASSLDGTSSYNEQFF. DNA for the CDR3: TGCGCCAGCAGCTTGGATGGGACTAGCTCCTACAATGAGCAGTTCTTC. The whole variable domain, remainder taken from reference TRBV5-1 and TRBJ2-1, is KAGVTQTPRYLIKTRGQQVTLSCSPISGHRSVSWYQQTPGQGLQFLFEYFSETQRNKGNFPGRFSGRQFSNSRSEMNVSTLELGDSALYLCASSLDGTSSYNEQFFGPGTRLTVL.

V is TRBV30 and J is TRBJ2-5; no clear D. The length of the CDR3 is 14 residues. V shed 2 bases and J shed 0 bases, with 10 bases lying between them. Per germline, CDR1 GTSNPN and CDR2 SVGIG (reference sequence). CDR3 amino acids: CAWSKTGYQETQYF. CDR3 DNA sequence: TGTGCCTGGAGTAAAACCGGGTACCAAGAGACCCAGTACTTC.

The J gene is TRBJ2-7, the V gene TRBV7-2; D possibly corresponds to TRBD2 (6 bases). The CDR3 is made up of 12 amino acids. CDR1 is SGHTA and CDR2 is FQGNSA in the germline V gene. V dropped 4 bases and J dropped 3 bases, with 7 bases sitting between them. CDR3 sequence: CASSSGLYEQYF. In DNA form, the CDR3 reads TGTGCCAGCAGCTCGGGACTCTACGAGCAGTACTTC.

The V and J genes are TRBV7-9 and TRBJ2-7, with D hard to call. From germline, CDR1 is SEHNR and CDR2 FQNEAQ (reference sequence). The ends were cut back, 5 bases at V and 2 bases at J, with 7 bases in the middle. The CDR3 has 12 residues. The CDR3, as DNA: TGTGCCAGCAGCCCCAGCGCCTACGAGCAGTACTTC. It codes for CASSPSAYEQYF.

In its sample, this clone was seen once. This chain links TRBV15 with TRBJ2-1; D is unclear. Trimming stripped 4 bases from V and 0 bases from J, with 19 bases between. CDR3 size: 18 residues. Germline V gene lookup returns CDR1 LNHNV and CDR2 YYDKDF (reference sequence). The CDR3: CATSTTGAVRSSYNEQFF. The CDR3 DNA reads TGTGCCACCAGCACCACCGGCGCAGTTAGGAGCTCCTACAATGAGCAGTTCTTC.

CDR3 DNA: TGTGCCAGCAGCCGCCGGGACAGACAAGAGACCCAGTACTTC. Residues: CASSRRDRQETQYF. This chain links TRBV3-1 (or the pseudogene TRBV3-2) with TRBJ2-5; the match to TRBD1 covers 7 bases. Trimming cost V 4 bases and J 2 bases; bases outside gene matches: 4. Germline V gives CDR1 LGHDT, CDR2 YNNKEL (reference sequence). This CDR3 contains 14 residues.

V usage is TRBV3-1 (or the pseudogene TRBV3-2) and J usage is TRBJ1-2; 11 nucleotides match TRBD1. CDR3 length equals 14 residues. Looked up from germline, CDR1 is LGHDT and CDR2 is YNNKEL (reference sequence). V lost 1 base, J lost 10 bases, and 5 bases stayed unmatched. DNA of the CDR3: TGTGCCAGCAGCCAAGGGCGGACAGGGGGCCCCTACACCTTC. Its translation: CASSQGRTGGPYTF.

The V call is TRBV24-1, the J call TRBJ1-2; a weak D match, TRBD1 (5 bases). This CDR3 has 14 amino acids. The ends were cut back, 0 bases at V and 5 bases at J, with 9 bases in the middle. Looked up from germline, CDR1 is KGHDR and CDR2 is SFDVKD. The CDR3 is CATSDLSRDYGYTF. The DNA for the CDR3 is TGTGCCACCAGTGATTTGTCCAGGGATTATGGCTACACCTTC.